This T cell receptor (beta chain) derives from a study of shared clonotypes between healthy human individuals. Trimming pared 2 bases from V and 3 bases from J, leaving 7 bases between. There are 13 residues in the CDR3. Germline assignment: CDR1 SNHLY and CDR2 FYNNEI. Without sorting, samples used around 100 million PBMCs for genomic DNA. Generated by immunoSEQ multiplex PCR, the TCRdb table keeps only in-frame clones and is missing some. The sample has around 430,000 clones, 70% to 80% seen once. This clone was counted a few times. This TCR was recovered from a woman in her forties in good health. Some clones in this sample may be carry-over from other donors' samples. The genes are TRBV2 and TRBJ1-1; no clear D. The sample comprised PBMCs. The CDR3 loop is CASSERRDTEAFF. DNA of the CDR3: TGTGCCAGCAGTGAAAGGAGAGACACTGAAGCTTTCTTT.